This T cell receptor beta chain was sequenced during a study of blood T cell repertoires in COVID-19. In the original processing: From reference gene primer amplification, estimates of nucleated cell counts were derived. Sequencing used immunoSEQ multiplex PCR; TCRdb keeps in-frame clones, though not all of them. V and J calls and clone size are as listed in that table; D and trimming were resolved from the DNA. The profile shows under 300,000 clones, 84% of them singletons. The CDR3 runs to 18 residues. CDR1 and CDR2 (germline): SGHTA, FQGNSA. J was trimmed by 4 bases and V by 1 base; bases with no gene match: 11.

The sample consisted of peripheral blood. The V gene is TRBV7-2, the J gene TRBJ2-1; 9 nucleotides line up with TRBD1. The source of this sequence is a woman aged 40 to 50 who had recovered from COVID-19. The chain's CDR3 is CASSLGSSEQGAYNEQFF. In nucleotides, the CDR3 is TGTGCCAGCAGCTTAGGCTCGAGCGAACAGGGGGCGTACAATGAGCAGTTCTTC.